This T cell receptor (beta chain) is drawn from a study of blood T cell repertoires in COVID-19. Across the study: Sites across the United States, Italy and Spain contributed samples from acute and convalescent COVID-19. T cells, B-cell-depleted T cells, or PBMCs supplied cDNA or gDNA.

Data came from immunoSEQ multiplex PCR; TCRdb stores just in-frame clones and leaves some out. The sample holds roughly 260,000 clones; over 80% are singletons and the top ten take around 1.8%. The germline V gene has CDR1 SGHRS and CDR2 YFSETQ. The CDR3 consists of 16 residues. The V end was cut by 0 bases, the J end by 1 base, with 11 bases between. Participant age was roughly 18 to 90 years, and participants resided in about two dozen US areas. For recovered donors of Cohort 3, there were two negative PCRs, clearance, or symptom resolution. This clonotype originated in a woman under 30 who had recovered from COVID-19. The chain uses TRBV5-1 and TRBJ2-1; D remains ambiguous. Sequenced input: PBMCs or T cells enriched from blood (not recorded which). DNA of the CDR3: TGCGCCAGCAGCTTGGACGCGGCTAATTCCTACAATGAGCAGTTCTTC. It translates to CASSLDAANSYNEQFF.